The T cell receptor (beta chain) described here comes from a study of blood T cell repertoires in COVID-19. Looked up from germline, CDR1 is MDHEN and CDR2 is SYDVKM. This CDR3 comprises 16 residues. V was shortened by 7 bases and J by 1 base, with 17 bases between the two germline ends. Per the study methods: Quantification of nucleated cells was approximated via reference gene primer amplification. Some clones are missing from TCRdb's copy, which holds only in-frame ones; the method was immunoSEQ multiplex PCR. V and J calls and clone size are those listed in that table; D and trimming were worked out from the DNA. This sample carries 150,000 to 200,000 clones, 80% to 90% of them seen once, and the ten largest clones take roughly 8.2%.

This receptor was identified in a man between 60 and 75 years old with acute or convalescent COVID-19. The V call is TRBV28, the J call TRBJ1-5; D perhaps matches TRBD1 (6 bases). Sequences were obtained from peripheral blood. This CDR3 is CASIQGGALSNQPQHF. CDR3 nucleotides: TGTGCCAGCATCCAAGGGGGGGCTCTGAGCAATCAGCCCCAGCATTTT.